This T cell receptor beta chain is from a study of blood T cell repertoires in COVID-19. Background on the study: T cells, B-cell-depleted T cells, or PBMCs provided the cDNA or gDNA that served as material.

The ends lost 1 base at V and 0 bases at J; junction bases unmatched: 5. The CDR3 has 16 amino acids. The germline V gene encodes CDR1 SGHAT and CDR2 FQNNGV. Under the authors' procedure: Amplifying reference gene primers gave estimates of nucleated cell counts. Clones were sequenced by immunoSEQ multiplex PCR, and TCRdb holds only the in-frame ones, with some missing. V and J calls and clone size are as listed in that table; D and trimming were resolved from the DNA. The table has approximately 160,000 clones, approximately 83% seen once; the top ten hold roughly 9%. This receptor was taken from a woman of 80 years or more with active or convalescent COVID-19. Sequenced sample: peripheral blood. The chain couples TRBV11-2 to TRBJ2-7, with 8 nucleotides matching TRBD2. This chain's CDR3 is CASSLVLAGGSYEQYF. The CDR3 DNA is TGTGCCAGCAGCTTAGTTCTGGCGGGGGGCTCCTACGAGCAGTACTTC.